This T cell receptor beta chain was sequenced for a study of T cell repertoires in cytomegalovirus infection. Study information: CMV infection plus the matching HLA type was flagged by public TCR beta signatures.

MiXCR, applied by TCRdb to the reads, yields one record per CDR3 protein. Of a few hundred thousand distinct CDR3 sequences in the sample, over 15% were seen once. V was clipped by 4 bases and J by 0 bases, with 9 bases between them. Germline loops: CDR1 SNHLY, CDR2 FYNNEI. The CDR3 contains 14 residues. The V gene is TRBV2, the J gene TRBJ1-1; D is undetermined. This clonotype originated in a human donor in good health (CMV status not recorded). Some clones in this sample may be carry-over from other donors' samples. Material: CD8+ T cells from PBMCs. In nucleotides, the CDR3 is TGTGCCAGCAGTGGGGTCCCCATGAACACTGAAGCTTTCTTT. Translation gives CASSGVPMNTEAFF.